This TCR beta chain was obtained from a study of blood T cell repertoires in COVID-19. Study overall: In each case, the material was cDNA or gDNA derived from T cells, B-cell-depleted T cells, or PBMCs.

Original handling: By means of reference gene primer amplification, nucleated cell counts were estimated. Only in-frame clones appear in the TCRdb table, and some are missing; sequencing was by immunoSEQ multiplex PCR. V, J and clone size derive from that table, while D and trimming were established from the DNA sequence. The sample includes 260,000 or so clones, approximately 91% seen only once; the top ten take almost 9.5%. The CDR3 is made up of 13 amino acids. V was trimmed by 3 bases and J by 3 bases, leaving 8 bases between them. CDR1 SEHNR and CDR2 FQNEAQ come from the germline V gene (reference sequence).

Sequences were obtained from peripheral blood. This chain uses TRBV7-9 with TRBJ1-2; tentatively, D is TRBD1 (5 bases). This receptor was obtained from a man between 18 and 35 years old with active or convalescent COVID-19. CDR3 in amino acids: CASSFLTDYGYTF. The CDR3 DNA reads as TGTGCCAGCAGCTTTCTGACAGACTATGGCTACACCTTC.